What follows is one TCR beta chain and its context. The sample belongs to a study of identical twins. Germline V gene data show CDR1 as DFQATT and CDR2 as SNEGSKA (reference sequence). The ends lost 5 bases at V and 9 bases at J; junction bases unmatched: 8. This CDR3 is built from 14 residues. MiXCR was run by TCRdb on the 5' RACE reads, yielding one entry per CDR3 protein. The profile shows 420,000 or so distinct CDR3 sequences, around a sixth of them singletons. This clonotype originated in a middle-aged man in good health. The rearrangement uses TRBV20-1 and TRBJ1-6, with TRBD1 identical over 9 bases. The source material was naive T cells sorted from blood. The CDR3 spells CSAPIRQGGSPLHF. In DNA, the CDR3 is TGCAGTGCTCCCATAAGACAGGGGGGTTCACCCCTCCACTTT.